The 7 T cell receptor beta chains below come from one sample, sequenced in a study of technical replicates of blood from several donors. TCRdb's table, derived via immunoSEQ multiplex PCR, lists solely in-frame clones and lacks some. This table holds around 84,000 clones, 97% found once. The sample consisted of T cells isolated from PBMCs. These receptors came from a human donor in good health.

As regards this clone: The same CDR3 arises from other DNA sequences in this sample as well. The V gene is TRBV5-1, the J gene TRBJ1-1; D remains unclear. Germline CDR1 SGHRS, CDR2 YFSETQ. CDR3 length: 14 residues. Between the trimmed V and J ends, which lost 0 bases and 0 bases, there was a span of 6 bases. This chain's CDR3 is CASSLDSMNTEAFF. Written as DNA, the CDR3 is TGCGCCAGCAGCTTGGACAGCATGAACACTGAAGCTTTCTTT.

The chain carries TRBV11-2 and TRBJ2-1; 15 nucleotides align to TRBD2. Germline CDR1 reads SGHAT; CDR2 reads FQNNGV. The ends lost 4 bases at V and 11 bases at J; junction bases unmatched: 6. The CDR3 contains 15 residues. CDR3: CASSYWTSGGEKQFF. As DNA, the CDR3 is TGTGCCAGCAGCTACTGGACTAGCGGGGGGGAAAAGCAGTTCTTC.

The chain joins TRBV30 to TRBJ2-2; D possibly corresponds to TRBD2 (5 bases). The V gene lost 4 bases and the J gene lost 6 bases, with 15 bases spanning the gap. Germline V CDR1 and CDR2: GTSNPN, SVGIG (reference sequence). The CDR3 loop spans 14 amino acids. CDR3: CAWIDGSGAGELFF. CDR3 nucleotide sequence: TGTGCCTGGATCGATGGAAGCGGCGCCGGGGAGCTGTTTTTT.

The chain is built from TRBV27 and TRBJ2-1; D uncertain. The germline gives CDR1 MNHEY, CDR2 SMNVEV (reference sequence). V lost 6 bases and J 4 bases, leaving 13 bases between the germline ends. CDR3 length equals 14 residues. The CDR3 DNA sequence: TGTGCCAGCAGGGTTAACTATCCATACAATGAGCAGTTCTTC. The encoded protein is CASRVNYPYNEQFF.

The chain combines TRBV6-5 with TRBJ1-1; D is ambiguous. The CDR3 sequence is 14 residues long. The germline CDR1 and CDR2 sequences are MNHEY and SVGAGI. V gave up 0 bases and J gave up 1 base, with 6 bases separating them. CDR3: CASSYSQRNTEAFF. DNA for the CDR3: TGTGCCAGCAGTTACTCACAGAGGAACACTGAAGCTTTCTTT.

The chain carries TRBV6-1 and TRBJ1-5, with D unclear. V lost 4 bases and J 5 bases, leaving 12 bases between the germline ends. This CDR3 has 14 residues. Per the germline V gene, CDR1 is MNHNS and CDR2 is SASEGT. In nucleotides, the CDR3 is TGTGCCAGCAGTGGCGGCCTTTCTTATCAGCCCCAGCATTTT. Protein: CASSGGLSYQPQHF.

V is TRBV4-1 and J is TRBJ2-3; TRBD1 aligns across 10 bases. J was trimmed by 3 bases and V by 0 bases; bases with no gene match: 3. The germline CDR1 and CDR2 sequences are MGHRA and YSYEKL. There are 16 residues in the CDR3. CDR3 sequence reads: CASSQDRDRGTDTQYF. The CDR3 bases are TGCGCCAGCAGCCAAGATCGGGACAGGGGAACAGATACGCAGTATTTT.